The 10 T cell receptor beta chains presented below share a single source sample, sequenced in a study of identical twins. A single record per CDR3 protein comes from TCRdb applying MiXCR to the 5' RACE reads. Among 1.5 million to 2 million distinct CDR3 sequences listed, about 32% were seen once. The sequenced sample was cord blood. These receptors were obtained from a newborn girl in good health.

This clonotype appeared a few times. The gene calls are TRBV21-1 and TRBJ2-3. TRBV21-1 represents a pseudogene. This CDR3 is built from 13 residues. For the CDR3, the DNA is TGTGCCAGCAGCAAACGACGGACAGATACGCAGTATTTT. This codes for CASSKRRTDTQYF.

In this sample, this clonotype turned up many times. This rearrangement joins TRBV7-9 to TRBJ2-7; 7 positions agree with TRBD1. Germline lookup yields CDR1 SEHNR and CDR2 FQNEAQ (reference sequence). The trim removed 1 base at V and 0 bases at J, leaving 9 bases unmatched. CDR3 size: 17 residues. CDR3 in DNA: TGTGCCAGCAGCTTAGTAGGGTCGGGACAGATCTCCTACGAGCAGTACTTC. The encoded protein is CASSLVGSGQISYEQYF.

The V gene is TRBV6-1, the J gene TRBJ1-2, with D tentatively TRBD1 (6 bases). The CDR3 runs to 15 residues. CDR1 MNHNS and CDR2 SASEGT come from the germline V gene. The V gene lost 3 bases and the J gene lost 2 bases, with 13 bases spanning the gap. The DNA for the CDR3 is TGTGCCAGCAGTGACCCGCCGACAGGAAACTATGGCTACACCTTC. It specifies CASSDPPTGNYGYTF.

The gene calls are TRBV18 and TRBJ2-3; 7 bases match TRBD2. The CDR3 contains 16 residues. Germline trimming cut 4 bases from V and 5 bases from J; bases unmatched to any gene: 12. In germline, CDR1 is KGHSH, CDR2 LQKENI. Written as DNA, the CDR3 is TGTGCCAGCTCACAGCTTGCTAGCGGAATAGGAGATACGCAGTATTTT. Translated, it gives CASSQLASGIGDTQYF.

This clonotype occurred a few times. The rearrangement links TRBV4-2 to TRBJ2-1; the match to TRBD2 covers 9 bases. Germline assignment: CDR1 LGHNA and CDR2 YNFKEQ. This CDR3 is built from 16 residues. V was clipped by 0 bases and J by 6 bases; unmatched bases: 6. The CDR3 is CASSQEMGGRANEQFF. For the CDR3, the DNA is TGTGCCAGCAGCCAAGAAATGGGCGGGAGGGCCAATGAGCAGTTCTTC.

This clonotype has just a few counts. The chain joins TRBV6-1 to TRBJ2-7, with D uncertain. Trimming stripped 2 bases from V and 7 bases from J, with 12 bases between. Germline lookup yields CDR1 MNHNS and CDR2 SASEGT. This CDR3 spans 13 amino acids. This CDR3 reads CASSETRQDEQYF. The CDR3 DNA sequence: TGTGCCAGCAGTGAAACTCGGCAGGATGAGCAGTACTTC.

This rearrangement joins TRBV11-2 to TRBJ2-5; 7 bases are a match to TRBD2. Germline V lookup: CDR1 SGHAT, CDR2 FQNNGV. The CDR3 sequence is 15 residues long. Germline trimming cut 2 bases from V and 4 bases from J; bases unmatched to any gene: 7. In nucleotides, the CDR3 is TGTGCCAGCAGCTTAATCTGGGGGAGGGGAGAGACCCAGTACTTC. It codes for CASSLIWGRGETQYF.

Of note for this clonotype: Germline is not matched at one junction end, which may reflect a read error. The J gene is TRBJ2-3, the V gene TRBV7-2; 10 bases agree with TRBD1. Germline-derived CDR1 and CDR2 are SGHTA and FQGNSA. The CDR3 is 15 residues long. The chain's CDR3 is CACSVTGGPTDTQYF. The CDR3 coding sequence is TGTGCCTGCAGCGTGACAGGGGGCCCCACAGATACGCAGTATTTT.

This clonotype was seen more than once but under ten times. V is TRBV6-5 and J is TRBJ1-2, with D tentatively TRBD1 (5 bases). The ends were cut back, 0 bases at V and 5 bases at J, with 16 bases in the middle. CDR3 length: 16 amino acids. Per germline, CDR1 MNHEY and CDR2 SVGAGI. CDR3 sequence: CASSYSRRAGKYGYTF. The DNA of the CDR3 is TGTGCCAGCAGTTACTCTCGAAGGGCAGGGAAGTATGGCTACACCTTC.

V and J are TRBV12-3 or TRBV12-4 and TRBJ1-5; D remains unclear. V lost 3 bases to trimming and J lost 3 bases, with 6 bases between them. The CDR3 has 13 residues. The CDR3 bases are TGTGCCAGCAGTTTCGACACCAATCAGCCCCAGCATTTT. It specifies CASSFDTNQPQHF.